Sequencing of this TCR beta chain was carried out in a study of Ad26.COV2.S vaccination and SARS-CoV-2 variants. Turning to this clone: What it binds is unknown.

This table comes from immunoSEQ multiplex PCR, and its TCRdb copy is limited to in-frame clones, with some not included. The sample includes over 130,000 clones, around 86% of them seen just once. Study findings and constraints: Quantification of TCR breadth and depth may have yielded underestimates of total T cell responses. The placebo group had lower spike-specific TCR breadth than the vaccine recipients did.

This CDR3 is 16 amino acids long. Germline CDR1 and CDR2: SGDLS and YYNGEE. V was shortened by 0 bases and J by 5 bases, with 12 bases between the two germline ends. V gene TRBV9 combines with J gene TRBJ1-6, with D possibly matching TRBD1 (6 bases). The input for sequencing was peripheral blood, taken after recovery from COVID-19. The receptor was derived from a human donor who had recovered from COVID-19. This chain's CDR3 is CASSVGGGPDNSPLHF. For the CDR3, the DNA is TGTGCCAGCAGCGTAGGCGGGGGCCCAGATAATTCACCCCTCCACTTT.